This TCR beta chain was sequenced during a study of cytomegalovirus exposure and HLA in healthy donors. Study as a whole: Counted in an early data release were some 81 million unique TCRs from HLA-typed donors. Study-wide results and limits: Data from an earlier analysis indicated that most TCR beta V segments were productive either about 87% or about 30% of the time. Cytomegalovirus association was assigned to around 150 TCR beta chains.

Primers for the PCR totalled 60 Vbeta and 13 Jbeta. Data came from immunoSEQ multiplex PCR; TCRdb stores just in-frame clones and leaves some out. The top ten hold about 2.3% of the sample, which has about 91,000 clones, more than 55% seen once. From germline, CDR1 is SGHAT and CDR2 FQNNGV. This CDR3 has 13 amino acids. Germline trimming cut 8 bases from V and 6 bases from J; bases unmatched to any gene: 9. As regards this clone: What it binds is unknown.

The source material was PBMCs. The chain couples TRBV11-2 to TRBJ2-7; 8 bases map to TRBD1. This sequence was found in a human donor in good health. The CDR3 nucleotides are TGTGCCAGCTCTTCGGGCAGGGGGCGCGAGCAGTACTTC. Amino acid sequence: CASSSGRGREQYF.